These 32 T cell receptor beta chains share one sample of origin, sequenced in a study of radiation and T cells in renal cell carcinoma. The protocol was immunoSEQ multiplex PCR, while the TCRdb copy is restricted to in-frame clones and leaves out a portion. The repertoire holds roughly 150,000 clones, with about 85% as singletons. Time point: baseline pretreatment blood. Treatment noted: 15 Gy SBRT to primary tumor, nephrectomy 4 weeks later. This material consisted of blood, taken from a patient whose treatment included radiotherapy and nephrectomy. These receptors came from a woman between 65 and 79 years old with renal cell carcinoma.

The V call is TRBV7-8, the J call TRBJ2-1; TRBD1 is a possible D gene (6 bases). There are 13 residues in the CDR3. Trimming cost V 2 bases and J 7 bases, with 9 bases left between them. Germline V gene data show CDR1 as SGHVS and CDR2 as FQNEAQ. The CDR3, as DNA: TGTGCCAGCAGCTTAAGGCAGGGGAATGAGCAGTTCTTC. Amino acid sequence: CASSLRQGNEQFF.

This clone was counted once. At the DNA level, this CDR3 is encoded by other sequences in the same sample as well. CDR3 coding DNA: TGTGCCAGCAGTTACGGAGGCAGATATAGCAATCAGCCCCAGCATTTT. Translating gives CASSYGGRYSNQPQHF. V gene TRBV6-5 combines with J gene TRBJ1-5; D gene ambiguous. CDR1 is MNHEY, CDR2 SVGAGI, per germline. Trimming took 2 bases from V and 0 from J, leaving 11 bases between them. The CDR3 has 16 residues.

The rearrangement joins TRBV28 to TRBJ1-2; 7 bases agree with TRBD1. The ends lost 8 bases at V and 5 bases at J; junction bases unmatched: 5. Per the germline V gene, CDR1 is MDHEN and CDR2 is SYDVKM. The CDR3 contains 12 residues. CDR3 nucleotides: TGTGCCAGCCGGACAGGCACGTATGGCTACACCTTC. Its protein is CASRTGTYGYTF.

This clone has more than one count but fewer than ten. Here the CDR3 reads CASSLEGAYNEQFF. CDR3 in DNA: TGCGCCAGCAGCCTGGAGGGGGCCTACAATGAGCAGTTCTTC. This sequence joins TRBV5-1 and TRBJ2-1; D possibly matches TRBD1 or TRBD2 (6 bases each). Germline CDR1 SGHRS, CDR2 YFSETQ. Trimming removed 4 bases at V and 2 bases at J, with 10 bases between. The CDR3 totals 14 residues.

The rearrangement links TRBV19 to TRBJ2-7; either TRBD1 or TRBD2 may fit D (7 bases each). This CDR3 contains 14 residues. Germline CDR1 is LNHDA and CDR2 is SQIVND (reference sequence). The V gene lost 5 bases and the J gene lost 4 bases, with 15 bases spanning the gap. CDR3 coding DNA: TGTGCCAGTAGTGTGAACAGGGGAGGGTACGAGCAGTACTTC. It yields the protein CASSVNRGGYEQYF.

A single count supports this clone. The chain links TRBV5-1 to TRBJ2-3, with D unclear. This CDR3 spans 15 amino acids. V was cut by 0 bases and J by 4 bases, with 12 bases left in between. CDR1 and CDR2 (germline): SGHRS, YFSETQ. CDR3 sequence (DNA): TGCGCCAGCAGCTTGGAACTGGGCCGTCCAGATACGCAGTATTTT. Translating gives CASSLELGRPDTQYF.

The V and J genes are TRBV10-3 and TRBJ2-5; 9 bases line up with TRBD1. TRBJ2-7 explains the end of the DNA better; the J call may be wrong. Germline V gene sequence: CDR1 ENHRY, CDR2 SYGVKD. This CDR3 contains 14 residues. The CDR3 region has the DNA TGTGCCATACGCCCGGGACAGGGTCCCTACGAGCAGTACTTC. The encoded protein is CAIRPGQGPYEQYF.

The CDR3 region is CASALWSKDTQYF. The CDR3 DNA is TGTGCCAGCGCCCTCTGGAGCAAGGATACGCAGTATTTT. The V and J genes are TRBV27 and TRBJ2-3; D call uncertain. This CDR3 comprises 13 residues. Germline V gene data show CDR1 as MNHEY and CDR2 as SMNVEV (reference sequence). V gave up 8 bases and J gave up 6 bases, with 15 bases separating them.

This clone was picked up one time. The chain recombines TRBV7-2 with TRBJ2-4; perhaps TRBD1 as D (6 bases). The germline V gene has CDR1 SGHTA and CDR2 FQGNSA. The V gene lost 2 bases and the J gene lost 8 bases, with 25 bases spanning the gap. The CDR3 sequence is 18 residues long. Written as DNA, the CDR3 is TGTGCCAGCAGCTTACAGGGGAGTGGGGCTCCCCCGAGGGACATTCAGTACTTC. Amino acid sequence: CASSLQGSGAPPRDIQYF.

The V call is TRBV11-3, the J call TRBJ1-1, with 7 bases that match TRBD1. V was pared by 4 bases and J by 5 bases, with 10 bases of the junction left unmatched. Germline V lookup: CDR1 SGHNT, CDR2 YENEEA. This CDR3 is built from 15 residues. CDR3: CASSYDGTVGTEAFF. DNA of the CDR3: TGTGCCAGCAGCTATGACGGGACAGTGGGAACTGAAGCTTTCTTT.

V gene TRBV6-6 combines with J gene TRBJ1-4; tentative D call: TRBD1 (5 bases). Germline CDR1 and CDR2: MNHNY and SVGAGI (reference sequence). The V end was cut by 8 bases, the J end by 4 bases, with 14 bases between. The CDR3 consists of 14 residues. CDR3 protein: CASGERQFNEKLFF. CDR3 nucleotides: TGTGCCAGCGGAGAGAGACAGTTTAATGAAAAACTGTTTTTT.

The chain joins TRBV6-1 to TRBJ1-6; 7 bases agree with TRBD1. The CDR3 sequence is 14 residues long. Germline V gene data show CDR1 as MNHNS and CDR2 as SASEGT. V shed 11 bases, J shed 3 bases, and the junction held 7 bases outside the gene matches. CDR3 in amino acids: CAHRGQIYNSPLHF. DNA of the CDR3: TGTGCCCACAGGGGACAGATCTATAATTCACCCCTCCACTTT.

V usage is TRBV2 and J usage is TRBJ1-5, with TRBD1 identical over 7 bases. The length of the CDR3 is 15 residues. In germline, CDR1 is SNHLY, CDR2 FYNNEI. Trimming at V came to 2 bases and at J to 4 bases, leaving 5 bases not matched to a gene. The CDR3 sequence is CASSEKGTANQPQHF. The CDR3 DNA is TGTGCCAGCAGTGAAAAGGGGACAGCAAATCAGCCCCAGCATTTT.

The table lists this clone with a count of one. The chain carries TRBV6-1 and TRBJ1-5; D is unclear. Germline CDR1 is MNHNS and CDR2 is SASEGT. CDR3 size: 15 residues. V lost 3 bases and J 4 bases, leaving 13 bases between the germline ends. CDR3 nucleotides: TGTGCCAGCAGTGATCCCTTTTTAGGAAATCAGCCCCAGCATTTT. It specifies CASSDPFLGNQPQHF.

The rearrangement links TRBV5-1 to TRBJ2-4; a possible D gene is TRBD1 (5 bases). Per germline, CDR1 SGHRS and CDR2 YFSETQ. Trimming left V 2 bases short and J 6 bases short, with 12 bases between. The CDR3 has 14 residues. This CDR3 reads CASSFTGNLNIQYF. CDR3 in DNA: TGCGCCAGCAGCTTCACAGGCAACCTAAACATTCAGTACTTC.

The rearrangement uses TRBV11-2 and TRBJ2-2; D may be TRBD2 (5 bases). The CDR3 sequence is 15 residues long. The V gene's germline CDR1 is SGHAT and CDR2 FQNNGV. V lost 4 bases and J 1 base, leaving 10 bases between the germline ends. CDR3 nucleotides: TGTGCCAGCAGCTCTGTGAGGGTGAACACCGGGGAGCTGTTTTTT. Amino acid sequence: CASSSVRVNTGELFF.

As to this clone: Within the sample, other DNA sequences also encode this same CDR3. This rearrangement joins TRBV30 to TRBJ1-5; 9 bases fit TRBD1. The V gene end was trimmed by 6 bases and the J gene end by 3 bases; junction bases not matched to a gene: 6. Germline CDR1 is GTSNPN and CDR2 is SVGIG (reference sequence). This CDR3 contains 14 residues. CDR3 sequence reads: CACSGQGLNQPQHF. In DNA form, the CDR3 reads TGTGCCTGCTCGGGACAGGGACTCAATCAGCCCCAGCATTTT.

The chain joins TRBV5-1 to TRBJ2-3, with TRBD2 matching 7 bases. CDR3 size: 15 residues. V lost 4 bases, J lost 3 bases, and 8 bases stayed unmatched. Germline CDR1 reads SGHRS; CDR2 reads YFSETQ. CDR3 loop: CASSPGGPGTDTQYF. CDR3 bases: TGCGCCAGCAGCCCGGGGGGACCAGGGACAGATACGCAGTATTTT.

The chain uses TRBV20-1 and TRBJ2-7; D is unclear. The CDR3 consists of 10 residues. Germline CDR1 and CDR2: DFQATT and SNEGSKA (reference sequence). The V end lost 7 bases, the J end lost 7 bases, and 11 bases lay between the germline ends. The CDR3 is CSVPWVEQYF. The CDR3 bases are TGCAGTGTTCCGTGGGTGGAGCAGTACTTC.

This sequence joins TRBV6-1 and TRBJ1-1, with D possibly being TRBD1 (6 bases). V was cut by 2 bases and J by 11 bases, with 9 bases left in between. This CDR3 is 11 amino acids long. Germline lookup yields CDR1 MNHNS and CDR2 SASEGT. The CDR3 nucleotides are TGTGCCAGCAGTGAATTGGGGGGCGCTTTCTTT. Its protein is CASSELGGAFF.

The rearrangement links TRBV5-4 to TRBJ1-1; 7 positions match TRBD1. Looked up from germline, CDR1 is SGHNT and CDR2 is YYREEE (reference sequence). The CDR3 covers 14 residues. V trimming: 0 bases; J trimming: 5 bases; junction bases outside the gene matches: 4. In nucleotides, the CDR3 is TGTGCCAGCAGCTTGGATTCAGGGGGGACTGAAGCTTTCTTT. Translation: CASSLDSGGTEAFF.

In its sample, this clone was seen once. The chain couples TRBV15 to TRBJ1-2, with TRBD1 matching 9 bases. CDR1 and CDR2 (germline): LNHNV, YYDKDF (reference sequence). The CDR3 spans 14 residues. J gave up 0 bases and V 8 bases, and 4 bases lay outside the gene matches. CDR3 residues: CATGQGTPNYGYTF. For the CDR3, the DNA is TGTGCCACCGGACAGGGGACACCTAACTATGGCTACACCTTC.

The chain combines TRBV28 with TRBJ1-1; D is unresolved. Trimming left V 6 bases short and J 0 bases short, with 8 bases between. This CDR3 comprises 13 residues. The germline gives CDR1 MDHEN, CDR2 SYDVKM. CDR3 in amino acids: CASRKQLNTEAFF. DNA for the CDR3: TGTGCCAGCAGGAAACAGTTGAACACTGAAGCTTTCTTT.

The rearrangement links TRBV5-1 to TRBJ2-7; D gene ambiguous. The germline CDR1 and CDR2 sequences are SGHRS and YFSETQ. V was shortened by 2 bases and J by 4 bases, with 10 bases between the two germline ends. The CDR3 totals 13 residues. CDR3 protein: CASSFNKAYEQYF. Here the CDR3 DNA reads TGCGCCAGCAGCTTCAACAAAGCTTACGAGCAGTACTTC.

CDR3 in amino acids: CASSDTGTGGAGNTIYF. The CDR3 nucleotides are TGTGCCAGCTCTGATACCGGGACAGGGGGCGCTGGAAACACCATATATTTT. The genes are TRBV18 and TRBJ1-3, with 12 bases aligning to TRBD1. The germline V gene encodes CDR1 KGHSH and CDR2 LQKENI. The CDR3 sequence is 17 residues long. J was trimmed by 2 bases and V by 6 bases; bases with no gene match: 8.

The gene calls are TRBV19 and TRBJ2-1, with a weak D call TRBD2 (5 bases). Trimming shortened V by 3 bases and J by 0 bases, and 12 bases separated the two germline ends. Germline assignment: CDR1 LNHDA and CDR2 SQIVND (reference sequence). The CDR3 sequence is 16 residues long. The CDR3 protein is CASSIIVGSSYNEQFF. In DNA form, the CDR3 reads TGTGCCAGTAGTATTATAGTAGGGAGCTCCTACAATGAGCAGTTCTTC.

The rearrangement joins TRBV5-1 to TRBJ1-6; 7 positions agree with TRBD1. The junction had 9 bases not matched to a gene; V was cut back by 2 bases and J by 7 bases. The CDR3 is made up of 16 amino acids. Germline loops: CDR1 SGHRS, CDR2 YFSETQ. The CDR3 loop reads CASSLTRQGGNSPLHF. CDR3 bases: TGCGCCAGCAGCTTAACTAGACAGGGAGGCAATTCACCCCTCCACTTT.

V gene TRBV6-5 combines with J gene TRBJ1-5; the D is unclear. CDR3 length: 13 residues. The V gene's germline CDR1 is MNHEY and CDR2 SVGAGI. V was cut by 4 bases and J by 4 bases, with 8 bases left in between. In DNA, the CDR3 is TGTGCCAGCAGTTCAACTATTAATCAGCCCCAGCATTTT. Its protein is CASSSTINQPQHF.

This clone showed up just once. This chain joins TRBV9 and TRBJ2-7; the D call may be TRBD1 or TRBD2 (5 bases each). Germline V gene data show CDR1 as SGDLS and CDR2 as YYNGEE. V was pared by 2 bases and J by 6 bases, with 18 bases between. The CDR3 length is 15 residues. The CDR3 region is CASSVQSGTQGEQYF. The CDR3 DNA is TGTGCCAGCAGCGTCCAATCCGGGACCCAGGGCGAGCAGTACTTC.

The chain uses TRBV6-1 and TRBJ2-6, with D perhaps TRBD2 (5 bases). The CDR3 has 15 amino acids. Germline CDR1 reads MNHNS; CDR2 reads SASEGT. Trimming removed 6 bases from V and 2 bases from J, with 11 bases in between. The CDR3 DNA reads TGTGCCAGCAGGACTACGGGGACTGGGGCCAACGTCCTGACTTTC. It translates to CASRTTGTGANVLTF.

The chain links TRBV5-4 to TRBJ1-2; TRBD1 aligns across 8 bases. The CDR3 loop spans 14 amino acids. The V and J ends lost 5 bases and 4 bases, in that order; junction bases with no gene match: 7. The germline V gene has CDR1 SGHNT and CDR2 YYREEE (reference sequence). As DNA, the CDR3 is TGTGCCAGCAGTACCCAGGGGGCTATCTATGGCTACACCTTC. Protein sequence: CASSTQGAIYGYTF.

To note about this clone: A read error may produce the germline difference seen at one junction end. The chain is built from TRBV19 and TRBJ1-5; D gene unclear. CDR3 length equals 12 residues. CDR1 LNHDA and CDR2 SQIVND come from the germline V gene (reference sequence). Written as DNA, the CDR3 is TGTGCCAGTAGTAATAGGCCCGGATTTATGAATTTT. The encoded protein is CASSNRPGFMNF.